The clone carrying this TCR beta chain has ten or more counts. Its antigen is currently unknown. Methods described previously were used for bulk TCR libraries, and listed TCR primers were applied. TCRdb reanalysed the PCR reads using MiXCR and keeps one entry per CDR3 protein. The table lists about 320,000 distinct CDR3 sequences, over 20% of them singletons. This entry is derived from a study of molecular identifiers for immune sequencing clone quantification. Points from the study as a whole: Sizes of clones that are highly expanded could be underestimated (if identical TCR molecules share a barcode). Jurkat TCR RNA from one cell was spiked into 1 million or so naive cells, and it was reportedly detectable there.

CDR3 length: 16 residues. V lost 4 bases, J lost 2 bases, and 10 bases stayed unmatched. Germline loops: CDR1 SGHRS, CDR2 YFSETQ. This TCR was sampled from a human donor in good health. Some libraries in this study had Jurkat cell RNA spiked in. Input material: naive CD8+ T cells from blood, with Jurkat cell RNA spiked in. Regarding subset: FACS-sorted CD8+CD4-CCR7+CD45RA+ naive T cells. This chain uses TRBV5-1 with TRBJ2-7; 9 nucleotides match TRBD1. DNA for the CDR3: TGCGCCAGCAGCAAAACAACCGGGACAGGGCCCTACGAGCAGTACTTC. The encoded protein is CASSKTTGTGPYEQYF.